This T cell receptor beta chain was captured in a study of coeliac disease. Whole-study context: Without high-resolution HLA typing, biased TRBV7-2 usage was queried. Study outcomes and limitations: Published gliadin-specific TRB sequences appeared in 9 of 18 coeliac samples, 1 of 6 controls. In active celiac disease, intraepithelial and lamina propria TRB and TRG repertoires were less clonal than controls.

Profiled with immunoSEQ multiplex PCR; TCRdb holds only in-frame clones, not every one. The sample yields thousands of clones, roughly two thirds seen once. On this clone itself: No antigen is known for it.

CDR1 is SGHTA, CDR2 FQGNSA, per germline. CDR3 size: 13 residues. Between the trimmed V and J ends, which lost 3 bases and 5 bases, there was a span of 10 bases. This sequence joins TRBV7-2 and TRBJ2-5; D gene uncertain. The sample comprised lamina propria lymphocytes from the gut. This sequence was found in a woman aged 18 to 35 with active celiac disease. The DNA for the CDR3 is TGTGCCAGCAGCTTTGGTTTGAGGGAGACCCAGTACTTC. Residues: CASSFGLRETQYF.